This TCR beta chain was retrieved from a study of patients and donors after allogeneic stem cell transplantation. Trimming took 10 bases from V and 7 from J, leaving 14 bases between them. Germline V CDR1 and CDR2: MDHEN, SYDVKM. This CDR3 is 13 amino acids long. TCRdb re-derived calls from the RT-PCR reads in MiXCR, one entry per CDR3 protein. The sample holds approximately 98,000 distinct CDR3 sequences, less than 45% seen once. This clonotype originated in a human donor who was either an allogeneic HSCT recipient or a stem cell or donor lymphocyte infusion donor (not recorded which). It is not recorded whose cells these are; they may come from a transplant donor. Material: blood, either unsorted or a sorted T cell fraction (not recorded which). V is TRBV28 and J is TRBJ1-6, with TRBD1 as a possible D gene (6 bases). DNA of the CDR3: TGTGCCATCGGGACATCAAGAAATTCACCCCTCCACTTT. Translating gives CAIGTSRNSPLHF.